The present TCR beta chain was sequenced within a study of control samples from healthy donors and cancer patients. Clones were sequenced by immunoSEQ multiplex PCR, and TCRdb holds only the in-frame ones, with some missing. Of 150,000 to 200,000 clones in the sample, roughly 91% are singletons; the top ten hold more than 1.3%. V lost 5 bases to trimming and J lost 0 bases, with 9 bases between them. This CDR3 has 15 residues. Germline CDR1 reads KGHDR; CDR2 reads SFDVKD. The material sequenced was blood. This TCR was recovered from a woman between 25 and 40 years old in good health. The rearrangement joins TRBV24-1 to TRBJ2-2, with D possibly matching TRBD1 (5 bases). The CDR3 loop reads CATSGWGTNTGELFF. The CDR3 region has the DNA TGTGCCACCAGTGGCTGGGGCACGAACACCGGGGAGCTGTTTTTT.